This TCR beta chain was documented in a study of blood T cell repertoires in COVID-19. Study-wide context: The study drew acute and convalescent COVID-19 samples from the United States, Italy and Spain.

Germline V lookup: CDR1 GTSNPN, CDR2 SVGIG (reference sequence). The CDR3 sequence is 16 residues long. V was shortened by 2 bases and J by 7 bases, with 18 bases between the two germline ends. Per the original methods: Reference gene primer amplification gave estimated nucleated cell counts. Data came from immunoSEQ multiplex PCR; TCRdb stores just in-frame clones and leaves some out. That table is the source of V, J and clone size, and D and trimming were worked out from the DNA. The sample yields approximately 300,000 clones, 87% seen once. Cohorts were determined from participant-reported clinical history. Recovery among Cohort 3 donors was established by two negative PCRs, clearance, or symptom resolution.

What was sequenced was PBMCs or T cells enriched from blood (not recorded which). The TCR originated in a woman aged 25 to 39 who had recovered from COVID-19. The chain couples TRBV30 to TRBJ1-6, with D possibly matching TRBD1 (6 bases). The CDR3 loop is CAWSLTHGTPNSPLHF. CDR3 bases: TGTGCCTGGAGTTTGACCCACGGGACACCAAATTCACCCCTCCACTTT.